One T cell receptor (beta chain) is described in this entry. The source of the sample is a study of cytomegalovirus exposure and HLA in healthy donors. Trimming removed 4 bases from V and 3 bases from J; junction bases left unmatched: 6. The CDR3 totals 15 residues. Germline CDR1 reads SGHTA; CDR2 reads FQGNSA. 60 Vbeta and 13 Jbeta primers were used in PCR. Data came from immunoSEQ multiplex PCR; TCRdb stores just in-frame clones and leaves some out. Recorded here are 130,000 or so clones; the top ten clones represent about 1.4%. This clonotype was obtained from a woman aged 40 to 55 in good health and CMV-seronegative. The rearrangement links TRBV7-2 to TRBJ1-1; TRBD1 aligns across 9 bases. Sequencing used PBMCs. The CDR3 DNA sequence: TGTGCCAGCAGCTGGACAGGGGTCCGGGACACTGAAGCTTTCTTT. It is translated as CASSWTGVRDTEAFF.